Shown below are 27 T cell receptor beta chains from a single sample sequenced in a study of blood T cell repertoires in COVID-19. Assay: immunoSEQ multiplex PCR; the TCRdb copy retains only in-frame clones and omits some. The table records roughly 70,000 clones, about 90% of them present only once. The material sequenced was peripheral blood. Receptors were obtained from a man aged 45 to 65 with active COVID-19.

The CDR3 DNA is TGTGCCAGCAGCCCAGGGGGACTAGCTGTGAATGAGCAGTTCTTC. It codes for CASSPGGLAVNEQFF. The J gene is TRBJ2-1, the V gene TRBV9; 9 bases are a match to TRBD2. The CDR3 totals 15 residues. Germline CDR1 is SGDLS and CDR2 is YYNGEE. The junction had 9 bases not matched to a gene; V was cut back by 4 bases and J by 7 bases.

This chain links TRBV6-2 or TRBV6-3 with TRBJ2-7; TRBD2 aligns across 8 bases. Unmatched junction bases numbered 8, after V lost 1 base and J lost 6 bases. Germline V gene lookup returns CDR1 MNHEY and CDR2 SVGEGT. CDR3 length equals 15 residues. The CDR3 nucleotides read TGTGCCAGCAGTTACTTGACGGGAGGGCTCAGCGAGCAGTACTTC. It encodes CASSYLTGGLSEQYF.

V usage is TRBV7-9 and J usage is TRBJ2-7; 7 nucleotides line up with TRBD2. Germline lookup yields CDR1 SEHNR and CDR2 FQNEAQ (reference sequence). Trimming removed 5 bases from V and 4 bases from J; junction bases left unmatched: 11. This CDR3 spans 15 amino acids. The CDR3 DNA sequence: TGTGCCAGCAGCCCACTTTCTAGCGGCAGATACGAGCAGTACTTC. It translates to CASSPLSSGRYEQYF.

V is TRBV27 and J is TRBJ2-1, with TRBD2 matching over 7 bases. The J segment lost 2 bases and the V segment lost 4 bases, leaving 20 bases of the junction unmatched. Germline values: CDR1 MNHEY, CDR2 SMNVEV (reference sequence). This CDR3 is built from 20 residues. The CDR3 DNA reads TGTGCCAGCAGTTCCCGTGATAGGGGAGTAGCGGGTTGGGCCTACAATGAGCAGTTCTTC. Its translation is CASSSRDRGVAGWAYNEQFF.

V and J are TRBV4-3 and TRBJ2-1; D possibly corresponds to TRBD2 (6 bases). There are 17 residues in the CDR3. In germline, CDR1 is LGHNA, CDR2 YSLEER. Trimming pared 1 base from V and 2 bases from J, leaving 15 bases between. DNA for the CDR3: TGCGCCAGCAGCCAAGCCCCGGCTAGCGTGCCCTACAATGAGCAGTTCTTC. Its translation: CASSQAPASVPYNEQFF.

The rearrangement links TRBV29-1 to TRBJ2-1, with D possibly matching TRBD2 (6 bases). Germline CDR1 and CDR2: SQVTM and ANQGSEA. V gave up 6 bases and J gave up 0 bases, with 12 bases separating them. The CDR3 covers 14 residues. The CDR3 loop reads CSVRGGSSYNEQFF. Written as DNA, the CDR3 is TGCAGCGTGCGGGGTGGGAGCTCCTACAATGAGCAGTTCTTC.

The chain is built from TRBV14 and TRBJ2-2; D remains unclear. This CDR3 has 14 amino acids. Germline-derived CDR1 and CDR2 are SGHDN and FVKESK. V shed 1 base and J shed 7 bases, with 10 bases lying between them. CDR3 coding DNA: TGTGCCAGCAGCCAAGCGGTGACGGGCGGGGAGCTGTTTTTT. Its protein is CASSQAVTGGELFF.

The gene calls are TRBV2 and TRBJ1-4, with TRBD1 as a possible D gene (5 bases). This CDR3 region has 15 residues. Germline CDR1 SNHLY, CDR2 FYNNEI. Trimming took 7 bases from V and 8 from J, leaving 20 bases between them. The CDR3 spells CASTEQGARGEKLFF. CDR3 in DNA: TGTGCCAGCACGGAACAAGGGGCGCGGGGGGAAAAACTGTTTTTT.

The chain has TRBV2 and TRBJ1-2, with a weak D call TRBD1 (6 bases). V was pared by 0 bases and J by 4 bases, with 15 bases between. Germline V gene data show CDR1 as SNHLY and CDR2 as FYNNEI. The length of the CDR3 is 16 residues. The DNA for the CDR3 is TGTGCCAGCAGTGAAGCCGGCCAGGGGCTGTTCTATGGCTACACCTTC. Translating it yields CASSEAGQGLFYGYTF. Based on the CDR3 plus reference TRBV2 and TRBJ1-2, the full variable domain is EPEVTQTPSHQVTQMGQEVILRCVPISNHLYFYWYRQILGQKVEFLVSFYNNEISEKSEIFDDQFSVERPDGSNFTLKIRSTKLEDSAMYFCASSEAGQGLFYGYTFGSGTRLTVV.

This rearrangement joins TRBV6-5 to TRBJ2-7, with 7 bases fitting TRBD1. This CDR3 is built from 15 residues. Germline CDR1 is MNHEY and CDR2 is SVGAGI. V was pared by 1 base and J by 4 bases, with 7 bases of the junction left unmatched. The CDR3 loop reads CASSYYRTGLYEQYF. DNA of the CDR3: TGTGCCAGCAGTTACTATAGGACAGGCCTATACGAGCAGTACTTC.

This clone was seen only once. The chain recombines TRBV29-1 with TRBJ2-5; 7 bases align to TRBD2. V lost 5 bases to trimming and J lost 7 bases; unmatched junction nucleotides: 16. The CDR3 runs 15 residues. Germline values: CDR1 SQVTM, CDR2 ANQGSEA. CDR3 sequence reads: CSVLAGDWADRTQYF. The CDR3 DNA follows: TGCAGCGTTTTGGCGGGAGATTGGGCCGATAGGACCCAGTACTTC.

The chain is built from TRBV15 and TRBJ1-4; 8 bases are shared with TRBD1. The CDR3 loop spans 16 amino acids. Germline V lookup: CDR1 LNHNV, CDR2 YYDKDF (reference sequence). With V trimmed by 0 bases and J by 8 bases, 8 bases remained unmatched. The CDR3 DNA sequence: TGTGCCACCAGCAGAGAACTACAGGGGGTGGGGGAAAAACTGTTTTTT. Its translation: CATSRELQGVGEKLFF.

V gene TRBV7-3 combines with J gene TRBJ2-5, with 9 bases aligning to TRBD1. This CDR3 region has 13 residues. CDR1 is SGHTA, CDR2 FQGTGA, per germline. With V trimmed by 5 bases and J by 5 bases, 3 bases remained unmatched. The DNA of the CDR3 is TGTGCCAGCAGCCGAGGACAGGGGGAGACCCAGTACTTC. Its translation is CASSRGQGETQYF.

The chain joins TRBV6-2 or TRBV6-3 to TRBJ2-7; TRBD1 matches at 9 bases. CDR1 is MNHEY and CDR2 is SVGEGT in the germline V gene. The CDR3 runs 15 residues. V gave up 5 bases and J gave up 13 bases; unmatched junction bases: 18. The CDR3 DNA reads as TGTGCCAGCAGTCTCCGGACAGGGGCCTTGAGGGGCTCTTACTTC. Residues: CASSLRTGALRGSYF.

This clone occurred once. The chain has TRBV5-1 and TRBJ2-5; D unclear. The CDR3 runs 13 residues. Per the germline V gene, CDR1 is SGHRS and CDR2 is YFSETQ. V was clipped by 0 bases and J by 6 bases, with 9 bases between them. The CDR3 here is CASSLDDSQTQYF. The CDR3 DNA sequence: TGCGCCAGCAGCTTGGATGACTCCCAGACCCAGTACTTC. Variable domain in full (rest from reference TRBV5-1 and TRBJ2-5): KAGVTQTPRYLIKTRGQQVTLSCSPISGHRSVSWYQQTPGQGLQFLFEYFSETQRNKGNFPGRFSGRQFSNSRSEMNVSTLELGDSALYLCASSLDDSQTQYFGPGTRLLVL.

The chain couples TRBV7-8 to TRBJ1-6; D may be TRBD1 (6 bases). Germline CDR1 is SGHVS and CDR2 is FQNEAQ. The ends were cut back, 0 bases at V and 6 bases at J, with 12 bases in the middle. The CDR3 runs to 16 residues. Written as DNA, the CDR3 is TGTGCCAGCAGCTTAGCGGGGGGGCGCGGTAATTCACCCCTCCACTTT. It is translated as CASSLAGGRGNSPLHF.

This clone was recorded only once. The chain employs TRBV5-1 and TRBJ2-3, with 8 bases fitting TRBD1. The CDR3 extends over 15 amino acids. With 0 bases clipped from V and 3 bases from J, the junction kept 3 bases outside the gene matches. Germline CDR1 and CDR2: SGHRS and YFSETQ. The CDR3 DNA is TGCGCCAGCAGCTTGGACAGGGGGGATACAGATACGCAGTATTTT. Translation: CASSLDRGDTDTQYF.

The CDR3 protein is CASSLGQLNTEAFF. The CDR3 DNA sequence: TGTGCCAGCAGTTTGGGACAGCTGAACACTGAAGCTTTCTTT. The rearrangement uses TRBV6-5 and TRBJ1-1, with TRBD1 matching 7 bases. Germline trimming cut 4 bases from V and 0 bases from J; bases unmatched to any gene: 2. The CDR3 has 14 residues. Germline-derived CDR1 and CDR2 are MNHEY and SVGAGI.

This clone was detected once. The rearrangement joins TRBV11-2 to TRBJ2-5, with TRBD2 as a possible D gene (7 bases). The CDR3 covers 15 residues. The germline V and J ends were trimmed by 5 bases and 7 bases, with 20 bases remaining between them. From germline, CDR1 is SGHAT and CDR2 FQNNGV. This chain's CDR3 is CASSPNGGLRGTQYF. In DNA form, the CDR3 reads TGTGCCAGCAGCCCCAACGGGGGGCTACGGGGGACCCAGTACTTC.

In its sample, this clone was seen a few times. The chain employs TRBV2 and TRBJ2-6; a possible D gene is TRBD2 (5 bases). There are 16 residues in the CDR3. CDR1 is SNHLY and CDR2 is FYNNEI in the germline V gene. Trimming removed 0 bases at V and 2 bases at J, with 8 bases between. The CDR3 reads CASSEASGTGANVLTF. The CDR3 DNA sequence: TGTGCCAGCAGTGAAGCTTCCGGGACTGGGGCCAACGTCCTGACTTTC.

The chain uses TRBV6-5 and TRBJ2-7; D is possibly TRBD2 (7 bases). Trimming removed 6 bases at V and 3 bases at J, with 18 bases between. This CDR3 is 15 amino acids long. The V gene's germline CDR1 is MNHEY and CDR2 SVGAGI. In DNA, the CDR3 is TGTGCCAGCAGACAACAGGGAGGGGCCGTCTACGAGCAGTACTTC. This codes for CASRQQGGAVYEQYF.

The rearrangement uses TRBV27 and TRBJ2-1; 12 nucleotides agree with TRBD2. V shed 5 bases, J shed 0 bases, and the junction held 5 bases outside the gene matches. The CDR3 covers 17 residues. The germline V gene encodes CDR1 MNHEY and CDR2 SMNVEV (reference sequence). The CDR3, as DNA: TGTGCCAGCAGTCTACTGACTAGCGGGAGCTCCTACAATGAGCAGTTCTTC. It translates to CASSLLTSGSSYNEQFF.

The J gene is TRBJ2-2, the V gene TRBV6-6, with 7 bases fitting TRBD1. The CDR3 has 14 residues. Trimming took 5 bases from V and 5 from J; bases not matched to a gene: 5. Germline values: CDR1 MNHNY, CDR2 SVGAGI (reference sequence). The DNA for the CDR3 is TGTGCCAGCAGTACCAACAGGGGTACCGGGGAGCTGTTTTTT. It encodes CASSTNRGTGELFF.

V gene TRBV9 combines with J gene TRBJ2-4; D might be TRBD1 (6 bases). V was cut by 0 bases and J by 8 bases, with 12 bases left in between. Germline assignment: CDR1 SGDLS and CDR2 YYNGEE. CDR3 size: 14 residues. CDR3 residues: CASSVGPEGDIQYF. CDR3 nucleotides: TGTGCCAGCAGCGTAGGTCCCGAGGGGGACATTCAGTACTTC.

The rearrangement links TRBV21-1 to TRBJ1-1; the listed D gene, TRBD1, was not tested against the DNA. TRBV21-1 is a pseudogene locus. The length of the CDR3 is 16 residues. In nucleotides, the CDR3 is TGTGCCAGCAGCAAAGAGGGGACAAAACGGAACACTGAAGCTTTCTTT. As protein: CASSKEGTKRNTEAFF.

This clone showed up just a few times. V gene TRBV19 combines with J gene TRBJ1-2; D gene uncertain. The CDR3 is made up of 16 amino acids. Looked up from germline, CDR1 is LNHDA and CDR2 is SQIVND (reference sequence). Trimming left V 5 bases short and J 4 bases short, with 20 bases between. Here the CDR3 reads CASSASISEGFYGYTF. The CDR3 coding sequence is TGTGCCAGTAGTGCTTCAATTAGCGAAGGGTTCTATGGCTACACCTTC.

V and J are TRBV2 and TRBJ1-2; D ambiguous. Germline assignment: CDR1 SNHLY and CDR2 FYNNEI. Trimming stripped 8 bases from V and 8 bases from J, with 12 bases between. This CDR3 is 11 amino acids long. The CDR3 DNA follows: TGTGCCAGCTCCCCAGGTCGCGGCTACACCTTC. The encoded protein is CASSPGRGYTF. The whole variable domain, remainder taken from reference TRBV2 and TRBJ1-2, is EPEVTQTPSHQVTQMGQEVILRCVPISNHLYFYWYRQILGQKVEFLVSFYNNEISEKSEIFDDQFSVERPDGSNFTLKIRSTKLEDSAMYFCASSPGRGYTFGSGTRLTVV.